The 20 T cell receptor beta chains listed next were all sequenced from one sample in a study of T cells in Graves' hyperthyroidism and ophthalmopathy. Amplified regions were TCR beta CDR3 sequences from RNA transcripts. Initially, a first-round RT-PCR of the TCR CDR3 employed the HTBI primer set. Using its own MiXCR run on the multiplex PCR reads, TCRdb lists one record per CDR3 protein. The table shows 600,000 or so distinct CDR3 sequences, with approximately 15% occurring only once. The sample was blood. Every receptor here comes from a woman aged 18-29 years with Graves' ophthalmopathy.

The chain combines TRBV4-1 with TRBJ1-1; a weak D match, TRBD1 (6 bases). In germline, CDR1 is MGHRA, CDR2 YSYEKL. The CDR3 contains 14 residues. V lost 6 bases to trimming and J lost 1 base, with 12 bases between them. The CDR3 reads CASRNRASNTEAFF. The CDR3 bases are TGCGCCAGCAGGAACAGGGCGTCGAACACTGAAGCTTTCTTT.

This clonotype was observed many times. The chain combines TRBV10-3 with TRBJ1-6, with D unclear. V gave up 9 bases and J gave up 1 base, with 10 bases separating them. The CDR3 sequence is 14 residues long. Germline-derived CDR1 and CDR2 are ENHRY and SYGVKD. The CDR3 sequence: CAISGLSYNSPLHF. The CDR3 DNA reads TGTGCCATTTCGGGGTTGTCCTATAATTCACCCCTCCACTTT.

Regarding this clonotype: A much more abundant neighbour one base away suggests this may be a read error. The CDR3 carries no conserved terminal phenylalanine or tryptophan, so it likely arises from a read error. The DNA for the CDR3 is TGTGCCTGGAGTTTTGGGAATCAGCCCCAGCATTTG. This translates into CAWSFGNQPQHL. This chain uses TRBV30 with TRBJ1-5; D remains ambiguous. Germline CDR1 GTSNPN, CDR2 SVGIG (reference sequence). This CDR3 has 12 residues. The V end lost 2 bases, the J end lost 4 bases, and 6 bases lay between the germline ends.

The table lists this clonotype with many counts. The chain has TRBV5-1 and TRBJ2-7, with D perhaps matching TRBD1 (5 bases). The CDR3 spans 15 residues. Trimming shortened V by 2 bases and J by 2 bases, and 14 bases separated the two germline ends. The germline CDR1 and CDR2 sequences are SGHRS and YFSETQ. CDR3 sequence (DNA): TGCGCCAGCAGCTTCGCGGTTGGACAAGCCTACGAGCAGTACTTC. This sequence encodes CASSFAVGQAYEQYF. Complete variable domain (other parts from reference TRBV5-1 and TRBJ2-7): KAGVTQTPRYLIKTRGQQVTLSCSPISGHRSVSWYQQTPGQGLQFLFEYFSETQRNKGNFPGRFSGRQFSNSRSEMNVSTLELGDSALYLCASSFAVGQAYEQYFGPGTRLTVT.

Ten or more counts support this clonotype. The J gene is TRBJ2-1, the V gene TRBV12-3 or TRBV12-4; possibly TRBD1 for D (5 bases). V lost 6 bases and J 9 bases, leaving 12 bases between the germline ends. CDR3 length equals 12 residues. The CDR3, as DNA: TGTGCCAGCAGCCTTTTGGGGCGTGAGCAGTTCTTC. This translates into CASSLLGREQFF.

This clonotype has ten or more counts. This chain connects TRBV7-9 to TRBJ1-5; no clear D. CDR1 is SEHNR and CDR2 is FQNEAQ in the germline V gene (reference sequence). The CDR3 totals 13 residues. The V and J ends lost 3 bases and 7 bases respectively, with 10 bases between them. CDR3 sequence: CASSFRGEQPQHF. Here the CDR3 DNA reads TGTGCCAGCAGCTTCCGAGGAGAACAGCCCCAGCATTTT.

This clonotype was seen only a few times. This rearrangement joins TRBV5-1 to TRBJ2-1; 8 bases match TRBD1. With V trimmed by 1 base and J by 8 bases, 2 bases remained unmatched. The germline V gene encodes CDR1 SGHRS and CDR2 YFSETQ. CDR3 size: 13 residues. This CDR3 reads CASSLSGGYEQFF. In DNA, the CDR3 is TGCGCCAGCAGCTTGTCAGGGGGCTATGAGCAGTTCTTC. Supplemented by reference TRBV5-1 and TRBJ2-1, the full variable domain reads KAGVTQTPRYLIKTRGQQVTLSCSPISGHRSVSWYQQTPGQGLQFLFEYFSETQRNKGNFPGRFSGRQFSNSRSEMNVSTLELGDSALYLCASSLSGGYEQFFGPGTRLTVL.

This clonotype was found many times. V gene TRBV6-1 combines with J gene TRBJ2-1; TRBD2 matches at 8 bases. Germline V gives CDR1 MNHNS, CDR2 SASEGT. The V and J ends lost 6 bases and 5 bases, in that order; junction bases with no gene match: 9. The CDR3 runs to 15 residues. Written as DNA, the CDR3 is TGTGCCAGCAGCGGATATAGCGGGACCCACAATGAGCAGTTCTTC. It translates to CASSGYSGTHNEQFF.

On this clonotype: This may be a read error, as it is one base from a much larger clone. The chain uses TRBV30 and TRBJ2-2, with D possibly being TRBD1 (5 bases). Germline V CDR1 and CDR2: GTSNPN, SVGIG (reference sequence). The CDR3 has 14 amino acids. CDR3 amino acids: CAWRTDTNTRELFF. The CDR3 nucleotides read TGTGCCTGGAGGACAGACACGAACACCCGGGAGCTGTTTTTT.

The rearrangement joins TRBV19 to TRBJ1-1; no definite D call. The CDR3 covers 15 residues. CDR1 and CDR2 from the germline V gene are LNHDA and SQIVND (reference sequence). V shed 3 bases and J shed 1 base, with 12 bases lying between them. In DNA, the CDR3 is TGTGCCAGTAGTATTGGGATCGCCCAGAACACTGAAGCTTTCTTT. Translation gives CASSIGIAQNTEAFF. Supplemented by reference TRBV19 and TRBJ1-1, the full variable domain reads DGGITQSPKYLFRKEGQNVTLSCEQNLNHDAMYWYRQDPGQGLRLIYYSQIVNDFQKGDIAEGYSVSREKKESFPLTVTSAQKNPTAFYLCASSIGIAQNTEAFFGQGTRLTVV.

V gene TRBV19 combines with J gene TRBJ2-7, with no clear D. Trimming cost V 6 bases and J 5 bases, with 20 bases left between them. This CDR3 spans 15 amino acids. Germline CDR1 reads LNHDA; CDR2 reads SQIVND (reference sequence). The CDR3 reads CASSLPGLVLDEQYF. Written as DNA, the CDR3 is TGTGCCAGTAGCCTACCGGGTCTAGTCCTGGACGAGCAGTACTTC.

In its sample, this clonotype was seen a few times. The chain carries TRBV19 and TRBJ1-1; D ambiguous. The CDR3 extends over 14 amino acids. The germline V gene encodes CDR1 LNHDA and CDR2 SQIVND (reference sequence). The ends were cut back, 3 bases at V and 3 bases at J, with 11 bases in the middle. CDR3 in amino acids: CASSMERGDTEAFF. CDR3 bases: TGTGCCAGTAGTATGGAACGTGGGGACACTGAAGCTTTCTTT.

This clonotype was observed a handful of times. CDR3 loop: CASSIKDPSDTQYF. The CDR3 DNA reads as TGTGCCAGTAGTATTAAGGACCCATCCGATACGCAGTATTTT. The rearrangement uses TRBV19 and TRBJ2-3, with D hard to call. V gave up 3 bases and J gave up 6 bases, with 13 bases separating them. The length of the CDR3 is 14 residues. Germline values: CDR1 LNHDA, CDR2 SQIVND (reference sequence).

This clonotype appeared many times. This rearrangement joins TRBV15 to TRBJ1-1; D is ambiguous. Germline CDR1 reads LNHNV; CDR2 reads YYDKDF (reference sequence). The CDR3 has 13 residues. The V gene lost 5 bases and the J gene lost 3 bases, with 10 bases spanning the gap. In nucleotides, the CDR3 is TGTGCCACCAGCGGCGACGGATACACTGAAGCTTTCTTT. As protein: CATSGDGYTEAFF.

This clonotype has at least ten counts. The gene calls are TRBV19 and TRBJ1-5; TRBD1 might be the D (6 bases). The CDR3 is 14 residues long. CDR1 is LNHDA, CDR2 SQIVND, per germline (reference sequence). The V gene lost 6 bases and the J gene lost 3 bases, with 12 bases spanning the gap. CDR3 amino acids: CASSPRGPNQPQHF. For the CDR3, the DNA is TGTGCCAGTAGCCCCAGGGGTCCCAATCAGCCCCAGCATTTT.

This clonotype was counted at least ten times. The chain joins TRBV2 to TRBJ1-2; 7 nucleotides line up with TRBD1. The CDR3 sequence is 14 residues long. Unmatched junction bases numbered 6, after V lost 0 bases and J lost 8 bases. Germline CDR1 and CDR2: SNHLY and FYNNEI. CDR3 nucleotide sequence: TGTGCCAGCAGTGAAGCAGGGGGCTCGGAGGGCTACACCTTC. It yields the protein CASSEAGGSEGYTF.

This clonotype was observed at least ten times. The chain couples TRBV20-1 to TRBJ1-6; D gene unclear. Germline-derived CDR1 and CDR2 are DFQATT and SNEGSKA (reference sequence). Between the trimmed V and J ends, which lost 0 bases and 0 bases, there was a span of 9 bases. This CDR3 has 16 amino acids. DNA of the CDR3: TGCAGTGCTAGAGATGGGTGGGGCTCCTATAATTCACCCCTCCACTTT. This encodes CSARDGWGSYNSPLHF.

This clonotype was seen many times. The junction departs from the called germline gene at one end, perhaps through a read error. The J gene is TRBJ1-3, the V gene TRBV20-1, with 7 bases identical to TRBD1. The length of the CDR3 is 14 residues. CDR1 and CDR2 from the germline V gene are DFQATT and SNEGSKA (reference sequence). The CDR3 region has the DNA TGCAGTGCCAGAGACAGGGACTCTGGAAACACCATATATTTT. Protein: CSARDRDSGNTIYF.

This clonotype occurred a few times. This rearrangement joins TRBV9 to TRBJ1-4; D is unresolved. Germline V lookup: CDR1 SGDLS, CDR2 YYNGEE. Trimming left V 2 bases short and J 3 bases short, with 11 bases between. This CDR3 has 15 amino acids. CDR3 DNA sequence: TGTGCCAGCAGCGTGTCGACATTCCCTAATGAAAAACTGTTTTTT. Translating it yields CASSVSTFPNEKLFF.

This clonotype was detected ten times or more. The CDR3 loop is CSAPSLASGYQETQYF. Written as DNA, the CDR3 is TGCAGTGCTCCCTCGTTAGCTAGCGGGTACCAAGAGACCCAGTACTTC. The chain couples TRBV20-1 to TRBJ2-5, with TRBD2 matching 8 bases. Germline values: CDR1 DFQATT, CDR2 SNEGSKA (reference sequence). Trimming at V came to 5 bases and at J to 0 bases, leaving 11 bases not matched to a gene. The CDR3 loop spans 16 amino acids.